This T cell receptor (beta chain) appears in the sequencing data of a study of human CD4 T cells and Enterobacteriaceae. Produced via immunoSEQ multiplex PCR; TCRdb's table is partial and in-frame only. This sample has 25,000 to 30,000 clones; approximately 80% occur once, and the top ten carry around 0.96%. Sorting took every CD4+ cell except CD45RA+CCR7+CD95- naive cells, reaching over 95% purity. CD8+, CD14+, CD16+, CD56+, CD19+ and CD25-bright cells were excluded before sorting. The CDR3 is 15 amino acids. V was pared by 4 bases and J by 0 bases, with 7 bases between. The germline V gene has CDR1 SEHNR and CDR2 FQNEAQ (reference sequence).

The receptor was derived from a human donor in good health. The chain employs TRBV7-9 and TRBJ2-6; D call uncertain. Sequenced input: memory CD4+ T cells from blood. The DNA for the CDR3 is TGTGCCAGCAGCTCGTGGGGCTCTGGGGCCAACGTCCTGACTTTC. Translating gives CASSSWGSGANVLTF.